This T cell receptor beta chain originates from a study of blood T cell repertoires in COVID-19. With V trimmed by 2 bases and J by 1 base, 3 bases remained unmatched. This CDR3 has 15 residues. Germline lookup yields CDR1 MNHEY and CDR2 SMNVEV (reference sequence). This clone was counted once. The method was immunoSEQ multiplex PCR; TCRdb's version includes in-frame clones alone and lacks a portion of them. The sample lists around 180,000 clones, about 85% seen once, with about 2.1% in the top ten. The sequenced material came from peripheral blood. The chain is built from TRBV27 and TRBJ2-3; the match to TRBD2 covers 7 bases. This TCR derives from a man aged 70 or older with active or convalescent COVID-19. CDR3 nucleotide sequence: TGTGCCAGCAGTTTACTCGCGGGAGGCACAGATACGCAGTATTTT. This codes for CASSLLAGGTDTQYF.